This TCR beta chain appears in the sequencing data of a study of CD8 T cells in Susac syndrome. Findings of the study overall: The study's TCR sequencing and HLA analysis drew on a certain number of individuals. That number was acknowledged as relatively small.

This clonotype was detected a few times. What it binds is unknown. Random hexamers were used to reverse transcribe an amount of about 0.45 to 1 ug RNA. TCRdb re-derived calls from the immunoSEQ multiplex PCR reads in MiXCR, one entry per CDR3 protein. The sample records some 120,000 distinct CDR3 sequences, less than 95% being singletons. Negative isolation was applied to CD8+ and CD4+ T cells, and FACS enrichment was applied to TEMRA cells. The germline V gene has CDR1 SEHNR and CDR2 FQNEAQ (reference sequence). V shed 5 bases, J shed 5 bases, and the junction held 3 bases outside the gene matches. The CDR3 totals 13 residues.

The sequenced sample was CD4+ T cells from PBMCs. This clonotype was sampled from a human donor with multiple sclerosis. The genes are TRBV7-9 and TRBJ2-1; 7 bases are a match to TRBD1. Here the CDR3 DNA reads TGTGCCAGCAGCCGGGACAGCAACAATGAGCAGTTCTTC. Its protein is CASSRDSNNEQFF.